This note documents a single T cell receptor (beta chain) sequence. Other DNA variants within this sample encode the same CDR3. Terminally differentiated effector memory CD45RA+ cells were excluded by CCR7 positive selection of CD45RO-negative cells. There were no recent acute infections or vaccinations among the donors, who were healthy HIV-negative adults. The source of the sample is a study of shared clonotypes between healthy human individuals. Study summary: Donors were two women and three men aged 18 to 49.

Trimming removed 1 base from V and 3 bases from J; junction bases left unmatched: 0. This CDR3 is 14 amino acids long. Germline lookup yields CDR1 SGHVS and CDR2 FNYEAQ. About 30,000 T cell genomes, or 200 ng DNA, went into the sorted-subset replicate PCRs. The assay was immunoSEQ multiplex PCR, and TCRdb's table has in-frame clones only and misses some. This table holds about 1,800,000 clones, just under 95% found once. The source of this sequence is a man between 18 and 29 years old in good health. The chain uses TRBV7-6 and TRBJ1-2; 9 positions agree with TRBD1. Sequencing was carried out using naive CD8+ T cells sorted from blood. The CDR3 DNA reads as TGTGCCAGCAGCTTAGGACAGGGGGACTATGGCTACACCTTC. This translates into CASSLGQGDYGYTF.